This T cell receptor (beta chain) was recovered during a study of beta chain features in type 1 diabetes. Study details: Analysis included 100 million to 110 million sorted cells drawn from all samples.

A heparinised blood draw that averaged around 0.12 L was obtained once from each donor. Study outcomes and limitations: Among all four CD4+ subsets, Type 1 diabetes patients had TCRB CDR3s that were moderately but significantly shorter. Using cDNA template may skew counts toward highly expressing activated cells.

Of the isolated RNA, all was reverse transcribed, and so the sequenced material was expressed TCRB transcripts. The read count averaged about 3.3 million across naive, central memory and regulatory T cell samples. The assay was immunoSEQ multiplex PCR, and TCRdb's table has in-frame clones only and misses some. The sample holds approximately 730,000 clones, around an eighth seen once. Note on this clone: The target antigen is unknown.

V gave up 7 bases and J gave up 3 bases, with 13 bases separating them. The CDR3 is made up of 13 amino acids. Per germline, CDR1 SEHNR and CDR2 FQNEAQ (reference sequence). The TCR was taken from a young man with type 1 diabetes. The sequencing sample was made of naive CD4+ T cells from blood. This sequence joins TRBV7-9 and TRBJ2-7; D may correspond to TRBD1 or TRBD2 (6 bases each). The CDR3 here is CASIEGGGYEQYF. CDR3 DNA sequence: TGTGCCAGCATCGAGGGGGGCGGCTACGAGCAGTACTTC.